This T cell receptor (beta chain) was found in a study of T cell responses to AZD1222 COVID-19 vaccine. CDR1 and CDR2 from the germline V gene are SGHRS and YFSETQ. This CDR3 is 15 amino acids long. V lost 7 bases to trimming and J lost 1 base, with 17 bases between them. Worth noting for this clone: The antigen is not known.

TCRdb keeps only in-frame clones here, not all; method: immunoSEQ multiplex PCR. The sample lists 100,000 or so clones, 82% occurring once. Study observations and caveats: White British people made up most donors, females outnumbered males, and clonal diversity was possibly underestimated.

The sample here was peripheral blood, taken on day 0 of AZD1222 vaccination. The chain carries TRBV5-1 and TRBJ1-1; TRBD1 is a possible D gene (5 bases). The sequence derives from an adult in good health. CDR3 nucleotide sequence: TGCGCCAGCGGTCGCGAGGGACGGAAGAACACTGAAGCTTTCTTT. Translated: CASGREGRKNTEAFF.